One T cell receptor (beta chain) is described in this entry. This specimen comes from a study of blood T cell repertoires in COVID-19. Libraries were prepared by immunoSEQ multiplex PCR; TCRdb keeps only in-frame clonotypes and omits some of them. This repertoire shows 100,000 to 150,000 clones, approximately 81% found once; its top ten account for under 15%. Germline V gene lookup returns CDR1 WNHNN and CDR2 SYGVQD (reference sequence). V lost 3 bases and J 1 base, leaving 9 bases between the germline ends. This CDR3 spans 15 amino acids. The sequence was collected from a woman under 40 who had recovered from COVID-19. This rearrangement joins TRBV10-1 to TRBJ2-2; no reliable D call. Material for sequencing was peripheral blood. CDR3 protein: CASSDSYRNTGELFF. CDR3 DNA: TGCGCCAGCAGTGATAGCTACCGGAACACCGGGGAGCTGTTTTTT.